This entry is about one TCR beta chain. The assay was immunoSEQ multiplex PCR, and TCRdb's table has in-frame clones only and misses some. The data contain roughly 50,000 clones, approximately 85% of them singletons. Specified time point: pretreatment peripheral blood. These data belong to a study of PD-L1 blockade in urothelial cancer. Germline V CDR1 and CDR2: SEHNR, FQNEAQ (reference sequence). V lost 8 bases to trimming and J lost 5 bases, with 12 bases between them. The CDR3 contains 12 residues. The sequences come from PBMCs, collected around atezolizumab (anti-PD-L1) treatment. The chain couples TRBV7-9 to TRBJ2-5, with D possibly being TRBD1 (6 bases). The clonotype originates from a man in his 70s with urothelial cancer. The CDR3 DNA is TGTGCCAGCCTCCGGGACACGGAGACCCAGTACTTC. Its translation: CASLRDTETQYF.